This TCR beta chain was sequenced for a study of PD-L1 blockade in urothelial cancer. At the level of the study: Patients went on atezolizumab in the mid-2010s, receiving 1,200 mg intravenously every 3 weeks.

V was trimmed by 5 bases and J by 6 bases, leaving 17 bases between them. The CDR3 covers 14 residues. The germline V gene has CDR1 MDHEN and CDR2 SYDVKM. This table comes from immunoSEQ multiplex PCR, and its TCRdb copy is limited to in-frame clones, with some not included. The top ten clones hold over 8.5% of a sample with 48,000 or so clones, more than 80% of them seen once. Sample time point: peripheral blood 6 weeks after treatment start. This chain uses TRBV28 with TRBJ2-7, with D perhaps TRBD2 (6 bases). This receptor was identified in a man aged 65-85 years with urothelial cancer. Source: PBMCs, taken around atezolizumab (anti-PD-L1) treatment. CDR3 sequence: CASSVAGRGFEQYF. The DNA for the CDR3 is TGTGCCAGCAGTGTGGCGGGACGGGGGTTCGAGCAGTACTTC.